This TCR beta chain came from a study of blood T cell repertoires in COVID-19. For the study at large: From T cells, B-cell-depleted T cells, or PBMCs came the material, which was cDNA or gDNA.

Recruitment covered fewer than 25 US areas and drew participants whose ages spanned roughly 18 to 90 years. Contact with a PCR-confirmed or clinician-diagnosed COVID-19 case occurred within 2 weeks of entry. Measured with immunoSEQ multiplex PCR; TCRdb has only the in-frame clones, and not every one. The sample lists about 320,000 clones; 85% were seen once. Germline CDR1 is MGHRA and CDR2 is YSYEKL. The V and J ends lost 1 base and 7 bases respectively, with 11 bases between them. This CDR3 contains 15 residues. The chain joins TRBV4-1 to TRBJ1-6; tentative D call: TRBD1 (6 bases). The sequencing input was PBMCs or T cells enriched from blood (not recorded which). This clonotype was obtained from a woman in her twenties or thirties who had been exposed to COVID-19. Here the CDR3 DNA reads TGCGCCAGCAGCCAAGTAAGGACAGCAAATTCACCCCTCCACTTT. Amino acids: CASSQVRTANSPLHF.